This T cell receptor beta chain was recovered during a study of T cell repertoires in cytomegalovirus infection. Study-level information: Public TCR beta signatures indicated both CMV infection and matching HLA type.

TCRdb re-derived calls from the reads in MiXCR, one entry per CDR3 protein. Counted here are some 180,000 distinct CDR3 sequences, about a sixth occurring once; the ten biggest clones make up almost 25%. Findings and limits, study-wide: Cumulative frequency of public TCR beta families picked out carriers of CMV plus the relevant HLA.

As to this clonotype: What it recognizes is unknown.

V dropped 5 bases and J dropped 3 bases, with 11 bases sitting between them. This CDR3 spans 14 amino acids. The chain is built from TRBV12-3 or TRBV12-4 and TRBJ1-5; maybe TRBD1 (5 bases). This receptor was identified in a human donor in good health (CMV status not recorded). Some clones in this sample may be carry-over from other donors' samples. The specimen sequenced was CD8+ T cells from PBMCs. CDR3 DNA: TGTGCCAGCAGTGACGACAGTCCCAATCAGCCCCAGCATTTT. Its protein product is CASSDDSPNQPQHF.